A selection of T cell receptor beta chains follows, all from one sample in a study of T-cell memory formation after mild COVID-19. TCRdb re-analysed the 5' RACE reads in MiXCR, keeping a single row per CDR3 protein. The sample gives roughly 150,000 distinct CDR3 sequences, 13% to 15% of which show up once; roughly 28% is in the top ten. Sequencing input: PBMCs or a T cell subset sorted from them (not recorded which). Every receptor here comes from an adult woman who had mild COVID-19 (a few samples of this study predate the infection). Cell type and time point are not known. Each CDR3 is given with its conserved first and last residue. Fields, in order: V gene, D gene, clone size, CDR3 length, J gene, CDR3 protein, CDR3 DNA. D genes are given only for firm matches. Expanded clones get a size class; other rows say once, few or many, or leave the size out.

>TRBV6-2/TRBV6-3|-|-|16|TRBJ2-5
CASSYSPTWGQETQYF
TGTGCCAGCAGTTACTCTCCGACCTGGGGCCAAGAGACCCAGTACTTC
>TRBV5-1|TRBD1|many|15|TRBJ2-7
CASSPGTASSYEQYF
TGCGCCAGCAGCCCCGGGACAGCGAGCTCCTACGAGCAGTACTTC
>TRBV3-1|-|-|14|TRBJ2-1
CASSLDRNYNEQFF
TGTGCCAGCAGCCTTGACAGGAACTACAATGAGCAGTTCTTC
>TRBV27|-|-|15|TRBJ2-7
CASSLGPTGNYEQYF
TGTGCCAGCAGCTTAGGACCGACAGGAAACTACGAGCAGTACTTC
>TRBV4-1|-|-|12|TRBJ1-2
CASSHNGDGYTF
TGCGCCAGCAGCCATAATGGGGATGGCTACACCTTC
>TRBV4-1|-|-|16|TRBJ2-3
CASSQWAVGQTDTQYF
TGCGCCAGCAGCCAGTGGGCCGTGGGCCAGACAGATACGCAGTATTTT
>TRBV7-3|-|-|16|TRBJ2-2
CASSPPPWKHTGELFF
TGTGCCAGCAGCCCCCCCCCCTGGAAGCACACCGGGGAGCTGTTTTTT
>TRBV6-1|-|-|15|TRBJ2-3
CASSEPQFYTDTQYF
TGTGCCAGCAGTGAACCTCAATTTTACACAGATACGCAGTATTTT
>TRBV11-2|TRBD1|-|17|TRBJ2-1
CASRSGQADLSYNEQFF
TGTGCCAGCAGATCCGGACAGGCAGACCTCTCCTACAATGAGCAGTTCTTC
>TRBV18|-|-|15|TRBJ1-1
CASSPTDTLATEAFF
TGTGCCAGCTCACCAACCGACACCCTGGCCACTGAAGCTTTCTTT
>TRBV25-1|-|few|15|TRBJ2-3
CASRDTRGSTDTQYF
TGTGCCAGCAGGGATACGCGGGGCAGCACAGATACGCAGTATTTT